A single sample gave rise to the 11 T cell receptor beta chains below, sequenced in a study of T cell changes during pregnancy in multiple sclerosis. TCRdb keeps only in-frame clones here, not all; method: immunoSEQ multiplex PCR. The data hold some 29,000 clones, with over 75% observed a single time. The starting material was CD8+ T cells from peripheral blood mononuclear cells, obtained after pregnancy. These receptors were taken from a female donor with multiple sclerosis, enrolled in a pregnancy study.

J is TRBJ2-7 and V is TRBV25-1; TRBD1 matches 9 bases. The CDR3 is made up of 15 amino acids. The germline CDR1 and CDR2 sequences are MGHDK and SYGVNS. V was pared by 6 bases and J by 2 bases, with 8 bases of the junction left unmatched. CDR3 in amino acids: CASSSLRDRAYEQYF. As DNA, the CDR3 is TGTGCCAGCAGCTCCCTCCGGGACAGGGCCTACGAGCAGTACTTC.

This clone was detected once. The V gene is TRBV9, the J gene TRBJ1-1, with 8 positions matching TRBD1. The germline gives CDR1 SGDLS, CDR2 YYNGEE. This CDR3 has 15 residues. The ends lost 4 bases at V and 8 bases at J; junction bases unmatched: 13. CDR3 bases: TGTGCCAGCAGCCCCAGGACAGGGCTGGTGTTCGAAGCTTTCTTT. Its translation: CASSPRTGLVFEAFF. Using reference TRBV9 and TRBJ1-1 for the parts outside the CDR3, the full variable domain is DSGVTQTPKHLITATGQRVTLRCSPRSGDLSVYWYQQSLDQGLQFLIQYYNGEERAKGNILERFSAQQFPDLHSELNLSSLELGDSALYFCASSPRTGLVFEAFFGQGTRLTVV.

J is TRBJ2-7 and V is TRBV11-3, with a possible D match to TRBD2 (5 bases). This CDR3 region has 15 residues. V lost 5 bases and J 6 bases, leaving 20 bases between the germline ends. CDR1 and CDR2 (germline): SGHNT, YENEEA. The chain's CDR3 is CASSPEVGEVGEQYF. CDR3 bases: TGTGCCAGCAGCCCAGAGGTGGGAGAGGTCGGCGAGCAGTACTTC.

The rearrangement joins TRBV28 to TRBJ2-7; a weak D match, TRBD1 (5 bases). Germline CDR1 is MDHEN and CDR2 is SYDVKM. The CDR3 has 14 amino acids. Deletions cut 7 bases from V and 4 bases from J, with 17 bases between. CDR3 nucleotides: TGTGCCAGCAACACACAGGTGCCCTGGTACGAGCAGTACTTC. Protein: CASNTQVPWYEQYF.

The chain combines TRBV29-1 with TRBJ2-7; D possibly corresponds to TRBD1 (6 bases). V lost 2 bases and J 2 bases, leaving 13 bases between the germline ends. Looked up from germline, CDR1 is SQVTM and CDR2 is ANQGSEA. The CDR3 loop spans 14 amino acids. The chain's CDR3 is CSVEIENRAYEQYF. CDR3 in DNA: TGCAGCGTTGAAATAGAAAACAGGGCCTACGAGCAGTACTTC.

The rearrangement uses TRBV29-1 and TRBJ2-7; TRBD2 is a possible D gene (5 bases). Per the germline V gene, CDR1 is SQVTM and CDR2 is ANQGSEA. The CDR3 totals 12 residues. Trimming took off 4 bases at V and 3 bases at J, with 10 bases between the two ends. The CDR3 spells CSVVPEGYEQYF. The CDR3 region has the DNA TGCAGCGTTGTTCCCGAGGGCTACGAGCAGTACTTC.

The chain carries TRBV25-1 and TRBJ1-2; 7 bases align to TRBD1. Germline trimming cut 4 bases from V and 7 bases from J; bases unmatched to any gene: 15. In germline, CDR1 is MGHDK, CDR2 SYGVNS. The CDR3 is 16 residues long. CDR3 DNA sequence: TGTGCCAGCAGTGGACCTCTTCGACAGGGCCTAAGTGGCTACACCTTC. This translates into CASSGPLRQGLSGYTF.

In nucleotides, the CDR3 is TGTGCCATCAGAAACGGAGGACAGCCCAATGAAAAACTGTTTTTT. Translation: CAIRNGGQPNEKLFF. This chain joins TRBV10-3 and TRBJ1-4; a weak D match, TRBD1 (6 bases). Trimming took off 6 bases at V and 5 bases at J, with 16 bases between the two ends. The CDR3 runs 15 residues. Germline-derived CDR1 and CDR2 are ENHRY and SYGVKD.

This clone appeared once. The V call is TRBV5-4, the J call TRBJ2-7; 9 nucleotides line up with TRBD2. Losses at the gene ends were 1 base for V and 3 bases for J; bases not matched to a gene: 5. Per germline, CDR1 SGHNT and CDR2 YYREEE (reference sequence). The CDR3 consists of 15 residues. The CDR3 region is CASSLPAGGVYEQYF. The CDR3 coding sequence is TGTGCCAGCAGCTTGCCAGCGGGAGGAGTCTACGAGCAGTACTTC.

This sequence joins TRBV6-5 and TRBJ2-3; 12 positions match TRBD2. V shed 5 bases and J 6 bases; nucleotides not matched to a gene: 6. Germline loops: CDR1 MNHEY, CDR2 SVGAGI. The CDR3 has 15 residues. CDR3 DNA sequence: TGTGCCAGCAGTATGACTAGCGGGAGTACGGATACGCAGTATTTT. Its protein product is CASSMTSGSTDTQYF.

The chain joins TRBV2 to TRBJ2-5; TRBD2 is a possible D gene (5 bases). Trimming shortened V by 3 bases and J by 3 bases, and 20 bases separated the two germline ends. CDR3 size: 17 residues. The germline V gene encodes CDR1 SNHLY and CDR2 FYNNEI. CDR3 region: CASSEKWAGYPKETQYF. CDR3 DNA sequence: TGTGCCAGCAGTGAGAAGTGGGCGGGCTACCCCAAAGAGACCCAGTACTTC.